These 10 T cell receptor beta chains came from one sample sequenced in a study of cytomegalovirus exposure and HLA in healthy donors. Amplification used 60 Vbeta primers and 13 Jbeta primers. Only in-frame clones appear in the TCRdb table, and some are missing; sequencing was by immunoSEQ multiplex PCR. There are over 200,000 clones in the sample; 75% to 85% occur only once, and roughly 2.5% lies in the top ten. The material sequenced was PBMCs. The origin of the receptors is a woman aged 55-75 years in good health and CMV-seropositive.

This chain connects TRBV5-1 to TRBJ2-3, with a weak D call TRBD1 (6 bases). This CDR3 region has 14 residues. Trimming shortened V by 2 bases and J by 4 bases, and 11 bases separated the two germline ends. Germline-derived CDR1 and CDR2 are SGHRS and YFSETQ. The CDR3 loop is CASSFGQSADTQYF. For the CDR3, the DNA is TGCGCCAGCAGCTTCGGACAGAGCGCAGATACGCAGTATTTT.

This chain links TRBV27 with TRBJ2-3, with 7 bases aligning to TRBD2. This CDR3 has 15 residues. The trim removed 5 bases at V and 1 base at J, leaving 6 bases unmatched. CDR1 MNHEY and CDR2 SMNVEV come from the germline V gene (reference sequence). CDR3 sequence: CASSRDYDGTDTQYF. In DNA, the CDR3 is TGTGCCAGCAGTCGGGACTACGACGGCACAGATACGCAGTATTTT.

A few counts support this clone. V is TRBV11-3 and J is TRBJ1-1; 9 bases are shared with TRBD1. Per the germline V gene, CDR1 is SGHNT and CDR2 is YENEEA. V shed 5 bases and J 5 bases; nucleotides not matched to a gene: 6. The CDR3 spans 14 residues. CDR3 DNA: TGTGCCAGCAGCCCGGGGACAGGGCGGACTGAAGCTTTCTTT. As protein: CASSPGTGRTEAFF.

The chain carries TRBV5-4 and TRBJ2-4; TRBD2 matches 8 bases. The CDR3 sequence is 16 residues long. Germline V lookup: CDR1 SGHNT, CDR2 YYREEE (reference sequence). V lost 4 bases to trimming and J lost 0 bases; unmatched junction nucleotides: 6. CDR3 amino acids: CASSRGLGLAKNIQYF. In DNA form, the CDR3 reads TGTGCCAGCAGCCGGGGACTAGGACTAGCCAAAAACATTCAGTACTTC.

The rearrangement uses TRBV5-6 and TRBJ1-2; 7 nucleotides match TRBD1. Germline V CDR1 and CDR2: SGHDT, YYEEEE. CDR3 length: 14 amino acids. Trimming took 1 base from V and 2 from J; bases not matched to a gene: 2. This CDR3 reads CASSLSDRNYGYTF. The CDR3 DNA is TGTGCCAGCAGCTTGTCGGACAGGAACTATGGCTACACCTTC.

The CDR3 here is CASSEGLAGFQETQYF. The CDR3 coding sequence is TGCGCCAGCAGTGAGGGGCTAGCGGGATTCCAAGAGACCCAGTACTTC. The V and J genes are TRBV10-1 and TRBJ2-5, with TRBD2 identical over 9 bases. V trimming: 2 bases; J trimming: 1 base; junction bases outside the gene matches: 5. CDR3 length equals 16 residues. CDR1 is WNHNN and CDR2 is SYGVQD in the germline V gene (reference sequence).

The chain has TRBV7-9 and TRBJ2-1; 10 positions match TRBD1. Germline lookup yields CDR1 SEHNR and CDR2 FQNEAQ (reference sequence). The J segment lost 4 bases and the V segment lost 4 bases, leaving 4 bases of the junction unmatched. There are 15 residues in the CDR3. CDR3 nucleotide sequence: TGTGCCAGCAGCTCGCCGGGACAGGGGTACAATGAGCAGTTCTTC. Amino acids: CASSSPGQGYNEQFF.

This chain uses TRBV5-1 with TRBJ2-2; a possible D gene is TRBD1 (6 bases). Germline-derived CDR1 and CDR2 are SGHRS and YFSETQ. The CDR3 sequence is 15 residues long. Between the trimmed V and J ends, which lost 4 bases and 1 base, there was a span of 11 bases. The CDR3 region has the DNA TGCGCCAGCAGCGTACAGGGTTGGAACACCGGGGAGCTGTTTTTT. Translating gives CASSVQGWNTGELFF.

This chain joins TRBV5-4 and TRBJ1-1; 7 bases are a match to TRBD1. The J segment lost 4 bases and the V segment lost 0 bases, leaving 6 bases of the junction unmatched. Germline V gene sequence: CDR1 SGHNT, CDR2 YYREEE (reference sequence). This CDR3 is built from 15 residues. The chain's CDR3 is CASSLGGGAGTEAFF. CDR3 sequence (DNA): TGTGCCAGCAGCTTGGGAGGGGGCGCCGGCACTGAAGCTTTCTTT.

This chain links TRBV30 with TRBJ2-7, with 10 bases matching TRBD2. The junction had 26 bases not matched to a gene; V was cut back by 2 bases and J by 7 bases. Germline CDR1 is GTSNPN and CDR2 is SVGIG (reference sequence). The CDR3 has 20 amino acids. The CDR3 region is CAWSPGRLAGARSRMGEQYF. The CDR3 bases are TGTGCCTGGAGTCCGGGCCGCCTAGCGGGAGCACGGAGTCGTATGGGAGAGCAGTACTTC.